This TCR beta chain was captured by sequencing in a study of blood T cell repertoires in COVID-19. Study in general: Italy, Spain and the United States were the sources of the convalescent and acute COVID-19 samples. The cDNA or gDNA used as material had been derived from T cells, B-cell-depleted T cells, or PBMCs.

The study counted Cohort 3 donors as recovered given two negative PCRs, clearance, or symptom resolution. This CDR3 region has 16 residues. V shed 1 base and J shed 1 base, with 10 bases lying between them. Germline V gene lookup returns CDR1 LGHDT and CDR2 YNNKEL (reference sequence). In the authors' workflow: Reference gene primer amplification in the assay estimated nucleated cell counts. The repertoire was sequenced with immunoSEQ multiplex PCR; TCRdb's copy has only in-frame clones and lacks some. V and J calls and clone size are as listed in that table; D and trimming were resolved from the DNA. The sample holds about 300,000 clones, 65% to 90% seen once.

The chain carries TRBV3-1 (or the pseudogene TRBV3-2) and TRBJ2-2, with D tentatively TRBD2 (6 bases). Material for sequencing was PBMCs or T cells enriched from blood (not recorded which). This clonotype was sampled from a man aged 25-45 years who had recovered from COVID-19. The CDR3 DNA reads TGTGCCAGCAGCCAAGGGCGTAGCGGGAACACCGGGGAGCTGTTTTTT. Translation gives CASSQGRSGNTGELFF.